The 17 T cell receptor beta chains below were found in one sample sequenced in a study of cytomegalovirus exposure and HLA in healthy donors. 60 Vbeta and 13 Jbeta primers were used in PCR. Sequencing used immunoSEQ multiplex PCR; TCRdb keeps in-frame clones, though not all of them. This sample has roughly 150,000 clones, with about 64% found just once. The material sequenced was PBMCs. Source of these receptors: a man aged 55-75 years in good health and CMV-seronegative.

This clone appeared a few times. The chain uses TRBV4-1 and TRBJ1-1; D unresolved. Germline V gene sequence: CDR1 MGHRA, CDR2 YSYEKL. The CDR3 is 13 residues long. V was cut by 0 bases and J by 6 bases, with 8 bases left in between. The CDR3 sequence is CASSQDLSSEAFF. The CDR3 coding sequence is TGCGCCAGCAGCCAAGATCTCAGTTCTGAAGCTTTCTTT.

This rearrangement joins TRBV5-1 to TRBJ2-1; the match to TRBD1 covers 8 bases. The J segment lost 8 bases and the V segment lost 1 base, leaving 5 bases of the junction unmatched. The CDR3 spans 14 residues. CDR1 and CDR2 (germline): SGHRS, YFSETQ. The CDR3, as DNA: TGCGCCAGCAGCTTGTCAGGGGGCTTGTATGAGCAGTTCTTC. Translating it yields CASSLSGGLYEQFF.

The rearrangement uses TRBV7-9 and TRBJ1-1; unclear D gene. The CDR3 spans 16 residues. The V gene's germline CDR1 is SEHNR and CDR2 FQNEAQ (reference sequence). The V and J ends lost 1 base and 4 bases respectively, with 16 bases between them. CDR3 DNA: TGTGCCAGCAGCTTAGGTAGCCGGGGATCAAGCACTGAAGCTTTCTTT. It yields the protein CASSLGSRGSSTEAFF.

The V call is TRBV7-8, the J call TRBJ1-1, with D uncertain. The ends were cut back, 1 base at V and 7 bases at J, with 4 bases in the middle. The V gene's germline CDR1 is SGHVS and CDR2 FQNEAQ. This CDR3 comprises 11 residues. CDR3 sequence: CASSLGVEAFF. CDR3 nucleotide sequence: TGTGCCAGCAGCTTAGGAGTTGAAGCTTTCTTT.

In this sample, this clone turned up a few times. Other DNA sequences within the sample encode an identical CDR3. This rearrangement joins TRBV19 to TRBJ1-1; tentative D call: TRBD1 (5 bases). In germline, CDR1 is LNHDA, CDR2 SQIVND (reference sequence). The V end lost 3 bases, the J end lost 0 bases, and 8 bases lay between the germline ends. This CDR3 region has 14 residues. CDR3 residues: CASSIQGLNTEAFF. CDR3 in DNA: TGTGCCAGTAGTATTCAGGGTTTGAACACTGAAGCTTTCTTT.

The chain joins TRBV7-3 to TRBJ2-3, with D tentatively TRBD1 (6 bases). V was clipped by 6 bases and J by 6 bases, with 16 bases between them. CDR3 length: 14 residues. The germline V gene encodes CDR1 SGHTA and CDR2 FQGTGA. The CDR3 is CASSQQAGVDTQYF. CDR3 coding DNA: TGTGCCAGCAGTCAACAGGCAGGGGTCGATACGCAGTATTTT.

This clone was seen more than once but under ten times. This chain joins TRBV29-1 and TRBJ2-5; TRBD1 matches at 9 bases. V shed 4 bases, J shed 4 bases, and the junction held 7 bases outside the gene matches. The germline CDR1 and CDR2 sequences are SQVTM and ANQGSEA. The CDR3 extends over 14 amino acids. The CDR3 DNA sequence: TGCAGCGTTGCTCAAGGGGACAGGGTAGAGACCCAGTACTTC. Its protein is CSVAQGDRVETQYF.

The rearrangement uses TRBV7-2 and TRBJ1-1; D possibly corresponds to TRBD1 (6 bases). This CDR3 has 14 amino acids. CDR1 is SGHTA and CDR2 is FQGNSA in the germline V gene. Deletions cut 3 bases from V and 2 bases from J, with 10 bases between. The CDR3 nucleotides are TGTGCCAGCAGCTTGTGGGGGCTCAACACTGAAGCTTTCTTT. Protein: CASSLWGLNTEAFF.

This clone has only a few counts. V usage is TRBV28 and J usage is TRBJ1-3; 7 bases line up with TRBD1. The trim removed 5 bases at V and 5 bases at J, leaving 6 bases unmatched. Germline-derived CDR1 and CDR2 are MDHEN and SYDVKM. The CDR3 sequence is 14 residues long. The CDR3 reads CASSKRQGRNTIYF. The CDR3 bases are TGTGCCAGCAGTAAACGACAGGGAAGAAACACCATATATTTT.

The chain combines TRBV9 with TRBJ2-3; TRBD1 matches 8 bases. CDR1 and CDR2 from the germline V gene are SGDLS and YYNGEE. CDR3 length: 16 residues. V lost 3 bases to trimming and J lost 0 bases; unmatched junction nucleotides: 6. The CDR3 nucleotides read TGTGCCAGCAGCGCGGGGACAGGCCCTAGCACAGATACGCAGTATTTT. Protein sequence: CASSAGTGPSTDTQYF. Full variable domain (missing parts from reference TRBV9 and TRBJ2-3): DSGVTQTPKHLITATGQRVTLRCSPRSGDLSVYWYQQSLDQGLQFLIQYYNGEERAKGNILERFSAQQFPDLHSELNLSSLELGDSALYFCASSAGTGPSTDTQYFGPGTRLTVL.

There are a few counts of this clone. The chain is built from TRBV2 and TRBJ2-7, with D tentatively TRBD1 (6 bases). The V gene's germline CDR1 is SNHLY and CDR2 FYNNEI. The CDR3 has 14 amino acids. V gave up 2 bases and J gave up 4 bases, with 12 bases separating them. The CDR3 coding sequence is TGTGCCAGCAGTGAATCAGGGGCACGTTACGAGCAGTACTTC. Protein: CASSESGARYEQYF. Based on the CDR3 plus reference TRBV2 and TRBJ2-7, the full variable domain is EPEVTQTPSHQVTQMGQEVILRCVPISNHLYFYWYRQILGQKVEFLVSFYNNEISEKSEIFDDQFSVERPDGSNFTLKIRSTKLEDSAMYFCASSESGARYEQYFGPGTRLTVT.

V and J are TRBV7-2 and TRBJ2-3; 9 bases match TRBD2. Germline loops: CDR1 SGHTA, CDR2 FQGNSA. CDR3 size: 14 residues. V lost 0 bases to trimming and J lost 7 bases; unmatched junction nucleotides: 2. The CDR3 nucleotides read TGTGCCAGCAGCTTAGCGTCTAGCGGGAATACGCAGTATTTT. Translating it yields CASSLASSGNTQYF. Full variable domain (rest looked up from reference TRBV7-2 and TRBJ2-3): GAGVSQSPSNKVTEKGKDVELRCDPISGHTALYWYRQSLGQGLEFLIYFQGNSAPDKSGLPSDRFSAERTGGSVSTLTIQRTQQEDSAVYLCASSLASSGNTQYFGPGTRLTVL.

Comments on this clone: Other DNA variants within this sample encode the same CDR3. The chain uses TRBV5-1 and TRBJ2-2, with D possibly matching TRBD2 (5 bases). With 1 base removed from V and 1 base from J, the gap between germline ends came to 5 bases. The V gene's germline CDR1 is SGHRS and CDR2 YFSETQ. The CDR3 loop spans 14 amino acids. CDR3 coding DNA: TGCGCCAGCAGCTTGCGGGAGAACACCGGGGAGCTGTTTTTT. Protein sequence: CASSLRENTGELFF. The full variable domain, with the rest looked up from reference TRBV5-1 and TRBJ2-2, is KAGVTQTPRYLIKTRGQQVTLSCSPISGHRSVSWYQQTPGQGLQFLFEYFSETQRNKGNFPGRFSGRQFSNSRSEMNVSTLELGDSALYLCASSLRENTGELFFGEGSRLTVL.

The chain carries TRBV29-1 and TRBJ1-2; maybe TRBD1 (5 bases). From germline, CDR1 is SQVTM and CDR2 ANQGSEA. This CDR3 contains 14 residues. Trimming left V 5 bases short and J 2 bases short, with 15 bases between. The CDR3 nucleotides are TGCAGCGTTAGCTGGGGTCAGGGAAACTATGGCTACACCTTC. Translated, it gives CSVSWGQGNYGYTF.

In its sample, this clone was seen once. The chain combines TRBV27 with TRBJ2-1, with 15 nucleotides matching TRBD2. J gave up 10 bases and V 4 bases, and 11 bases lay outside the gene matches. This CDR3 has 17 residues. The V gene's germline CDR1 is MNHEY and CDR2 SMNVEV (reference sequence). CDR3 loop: CASSSHRTSGRAHEQFF. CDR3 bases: TGTGCCAGCAGTTCTCACCGGACTAGCGGGAGGGCCCACGAGCAGTTCTTC.

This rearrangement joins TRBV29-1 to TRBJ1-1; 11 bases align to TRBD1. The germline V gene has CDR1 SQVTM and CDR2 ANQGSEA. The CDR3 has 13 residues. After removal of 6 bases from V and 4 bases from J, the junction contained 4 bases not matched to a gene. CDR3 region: CSVGGTGGTEAFF. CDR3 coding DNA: TGCAGCGTGGGAGGGACAGGGGGCACTGAAGCTTTCTTT.

The CDR3 bases are TGTGCCAGCAGTGACTACCTAGCGGGAGTATACAATGAGCAGTTCTTC. It yields the protein CASSDYLAGVYNEQFF. J is TRBJ2-1 and V is TRBV25-1, with 10 bases identical to TRBD2. CDR3 length: 16 residues. With V trimmed by 3 bases and J by 4 bases, 6 bases remained unmatched. Germline CDR1 MGHDK, CDR2 SYGVNS.